This T cell receptor (beta chain) emerged from a study of T cell clones after liver transplantation. The overall study: TCRbeta sequencing after a pre-transplant mixed lymphocyte reaction identified graft-donor-reactive clones, later tracked in post-transplant blood. Blood was drawn pre-transplant, before withdrawal, and after full or failed withdrawal.

Germline V gene lookup returns CDR1 SGDLS and CDR2 YYNGEE. V lost 3 bases and J lost 8, with 17 bases in between. The CDR3 totals 15 residues. Assay: immunoSEQ multiplex PCR; the TCRdb copy retains only in-frame clones and omits some. Here the sample spans around 75,000 clones, 80% to 85% being singletons. This specimen consisted of CD4+ T cells from blood, obtained less than 50 months after liver transplant. The chain couples TRBV9 to TRBJ2-2; D perhaps matches TRBD2 (5 bases). This receptor was taken from a human patient who received a liver transplant. Some T cells may be supplied by the graft donor. CDR3 DNA sequence: TGTGCCAGCAGCGATCGAAGCGGCACTCCTGGGGAGCTGTTTTTT. This codes for CASSDRSGTPGELFF.